These 20 T cell receptor beta chains came from one sample sequenced in a study of Ad26.COV2.S vaccination and SARS-CoV-2 variants. The treatment was: around 19 received Ad26.COV2.S at low or high dose, single or two shots; 5 received placebo; per-sample allocation not given. Day 63 after the first injection of vaccine or placebo was the sampling time. Data came from immunoSEQ multiplex PCR; TCRdb stores just in-frame clones and leaves some out. The table records around 450,000 clones, more than 75% of them present only once. Sample: peripheral blood, taken in a trial of Ad26.COV2.S vaccine versus placebo. These receptors were taken from a person between 18 and 59 years old who received the Ad26.COV2.S COVID-19 vaccine or a placebo.

The chain combines TRBV7-9 with TRBJ2-2; 8 bases fit TRBD1. Germline assignment: CDR1 SEHNR and CDR2 FQNEAQ (reference sequence). This CDR3 has 19 residues. The V segment lost 5 bases and the J segment 1 base; nucleotides outside the gene matches: 15. As DNA, the CDR3 is TGTGCCAGCAGCCCCAATGCCATCCAGGGGGCCGTGAACACCGGGGAGCTGTTTTTT. It codes for CASSPNAIQGAVNTGELFF.

This clone was seen only once. The chain couples TRBV28 to TRBJ1-5, with D tentatively TRBD1 (5 bases). The ends were cut back, 5 bases at V and 0 bases at J, with 11 bases in the middle. This CDR3 region has 15 residues. The germline V gene has CDR1 MDHEN and CDR2 SYDVKM. CDR3 DNA: TGTGCCAGCAGTGCTGACAGACATAGCAATCAGCCCCAGCATTTT. This encodes CASSADRHSNQPQHF.

V and J are TRBV19 and TRBJ1-2; maybe TRBD1 (6 bases). Trimming shortened V by 9 bases and J by 2 bases, and 19 bases separated the two germline ends. Germline V gene lookup returns CDR1 LNHDA and CDR2 SQIVND (reference sequence). There are 15 residues in the CDR3. CDR3 DNA: TGTGCCAGCAGTCGCCCGGAGGGGGGAAACTATGGCTACACCTTC. This sequence encodes CASSRPEGGNYGYTF.

The rearrangement uses TRBV6-5 and TRBJ2-7; D gene uncertain. CDR3 size: 15 residues. Germline loops: CDR1 MNHEY, CDR2 SVGAGI. With 6 bases removed from V and 8 bases from J, the gap between germline ends came to 23 bases. CDR3 in amino acids: CASSPTPDGPTKQYF. The CDR3 DNA reads TGTGCCAGCAGCCCAACGCCGGACGGACCTACGAAGCAGTACTTC.

This rearrangement joins TRBV7-2 to TRBJ2-1; TRBD1 matches 11 bases. Germline CDR1 SGHTA, CDR2 FQGNSA. V shed 5 bases, J shed 7 bases, and the junction held 7 bases outside the gene matches. CDR3 length: 15 residues. The CDR3 DNA is TGTGCCAGCAGCCCCAGGACAGGGGGCACGAATGAGCAGTTCTTC. It encodes CASSPRTGGTNEQFF.

The chain is built from TRBV6-5 and TRBJ1-6; the match to TRBD1 covers 7 bases. This CDR3 is built from 15 residues. V was pared by 7 bases and J by 5 bases, with 8 bases of the junction left unmatched. CDR1 and CDR2 from the germline V gene are MNHEY and SVGAGI. Here the CDR3 reads CASTRQGYNNSPLHF. In DNA, the CDR3 is TGTGCCAGCACTCGACAGGGTTATAATAATTCACCCCTCCACTTT.

The J gene is TRBJ2-5, the V gene TRBV6-5, with D possibly matching TRBD2 (5 bases). CDR1 MNHEY and CDR2 SVGAGI come from the germline V gene. This CDR3 region has 15 residues. Trimming took off 0 bases at V and 4 bases at J, with 12 bases between the two ends. The CDR3 is CASSYSRAQRETQYF. The CDR3 nucleotides are TGTGCCAGCAGTTACTCGAGGGCACAACGAGAGACCCAGTACTTC.

The CDR3 bases are TGCGCCAGCAGTCCCATGGACAGGCGCTCCACAGATACGCAGTATTTT. Its translation: CASSPMDRRSTDTQYF. The rearrangement uses TRBV23-1 and TRBJ2-3, with 7 bases that match TRBD1. Being an ORF, TRBV23-1 has a function that is uncertain. V shed 4 bases, J shed 2 bases, and the junction held 9 bases outside the gene matches. CDR3 size: 16 residues.

Here the CDR3 reads CASSSDSNQPQHF. The CDR3 DNA follows: TGTGCCAGCAGTTCGGATAGCAATCAGCCCCAGCATTTT. The J gene is TRBJ1-5, the V gene TRBV27; no clear D gene. This CDR3 comprises 13 residues. Germline CDR1 and CDR2: MNHEY and SMNVEV (reference sequence). V lost 4 bases, J lost 0 bases, and 4 bases lay in between.

This chain connects TRBV7-2 to TRBJ1-5; perhaps TRBD1 as D (5 bases). The CDR3 spans 17 residues. Trimming took 0 bases from V and 0 from J, leaving 12 bases between them. CDR1 is SGHTA and CDR2 is FQGNSA in the germline V gene. The CDR3 DNA follows: TGTGCCAGCAGCTTAGCAAGGGGCCGGTATAGCAATCAGCCCCAGCATTTT. Protein: CASSLARGRYSNQPQHF.

This clone appeared once. The chain carries TRBV5-6 and TRBJ2-7; no firm D call. Deletions cut 4 bases from V and 7 bases from J, with 9 bases between. The CDR3 consists of 11 residues. Germline V CDR1 and CDR2: SGHDT, YYEEEE. The CDR3 DNA sequence: TGTGCCAGCAGCCGATCCCGTGAGCAGTACTTC. It yields the protein CASSRSREQYF.

The sample holds a few counts of this clone. The chain carries TRBV6-2 or TRBV6-3 and TRBJ1-5; 7 positions agree with TRBD1. This CDR3 is built from 16 residues. Germline loops: CDR1 MNHEY, CDR2 SVGEGT. Trimming took 5 bases from V and 2 from J; bases not matched to a gene: 9. CDR3 bases: TGTGCCAGCAGTCGGCGGGGGGGGACAGGCAATCAGCCCCAGCATTTT. Protein sequence: CASSRRGGTGNQPQHF.

V gene TRBV4-3 combines with J gene TRBJ1-2; D is undetermined. The CDR3 is made up of 12 amino acids. V gave up 3 bases and J gave up 5 bases, with 7 bases separating them. The germline gives CDR1 LGHNA, CDR2 YSLEER. The CDR3: CASSHGAYGYTF. CDR3 coding DNA: TGCGCCAGCAGCCATGGTGCGTATGGCTACACCTTC.

The chain employs TRBV5-4 and TRBJ2-2; 7 nucleotides match TRBD1. The CDR3 is 18 residues long. Unmatched junction bases numbered 12, after V lost 4 bases and J lost 0 bases. CDR1 and CDR2 from the germline V gene are SGHNT and YYREEE (reference sequence). CDR3 bases: TGTGCCAGCAGCCGCCTCGGGACAGTACAGCCGAACACCGGGGAGCTGTTTTTT. It translates to CASSRLGTVQPNTGELFF.

V usage is TRBV11-1 and J usage is TRBJ2-1, with 8 bases identical to TRBD2. The CDR3 covers 14 residues. Unmatched junction bases numbered 2, after V lost 2 bases and J lost 5 bases. Germline V CDR1 and CDR2: SGHAT, FQDESV (reference sequence). CDR3 sequence: CASSLLGGDNEQFF. CDR3 DNA sequence: TGTGCCAGCAGCTTACTCGGGGGGGACAATGAGCAGTTCTTC.

This clone showed up just once. The chain uses TRBV29-1 and TRBJ2-3; TRBD2 matches 14 bases. CDR1 and CDR2 (germline): SQVTM, ANQGSEA. V lost 4 bases to trimming and J lost 5 bases; unmatched junction nucleotides: 5. The CDR3 loop spans 15 amino acids. The CDR3 loop is CSVAGTSGGRDTQYF. The CDR3 coding sequence is TGCAGCGTTGCCGGGACTAGCGGGGGTAGAGATACGCAGTATTTT.

The chain is built from TRBV6-5 and TRBJ1-5, with D hard to call. The V end lost 6 bases, the J end lost 2 bases, and 11 bases lay between the germline ends. CDR3 length: 14 amino acids. Germline-derived CDR1 and CDR2 are MNHEY and SVGAGI. In DNA form, the CDR3 reads TGTGCCAGCAGCCGAGGGTCAGGCAATCAGCCCCAGCATTTT. Amino acids: CASSRGSGNQPQHF.

The chain joins TRBV4-2 to TRBJ1-1; TRBD1 matches at 8 bases. The V and J ends lost 4 bases and 4 bases, in that order; junction bases with no gene match: 11. Germline CDR1 is LGHNA and CDR2 is YNFKEQ. This CDR3 is built from 16 residues. CDR3 sequence: CASSLQDRAPGTEAFF. The CDR3 DNA sequence: TGTGCCAGCAGCCTCCAGGACAGGGCCCCGGGCACTGAAGCTTTCTTT.

The chain is built from TRBV4-2 and TRBJ1-4; TRBD1 aligns across 12 bases. Germline V gene sequence: CDR1 LGHNA, CDR2 YNFKEQ. V gave up 0 bases and J gave up 0 bases; unmatched junction bases: 5. The CDR3 contains 19 residues. The CDR3 here is CASSQDRDRGLATNEKLFF. The CDR3 bases are TGTGCCAGCAGCCAAGATCGGGACAGGGGGCTGGCAACTAATGAAAAACTGTTTTTT.

Turning to this clone: The identical CDR3 is also encoded by other nucleotide sequences in the sample. The chain uses TRBV9 and TRBJ2-7, with D uncertain. V was shortened by 2 bases and J by 1 base, with 7 bases between the two germline ends. Germline lookup yields CDR1 SGDLS and CDR2 YYNGEE. This CDR3 region has 13 residues. The CDR3 region is CASSVRPSYEQYF. CDR3 sequence (DNA): TGTGCCAGCAGCGTCCGACCTTCCTACGAGCAGTACTTC.